The clone carrying this TCR beta chain was seen only a few times. What it recognizes is unknown. Libraries for TCRalpha and TCRbeta carried sample barcodes and unique molecular identifiers via 5'RACE. One entry per CDR3 protein results from TCRdb running MiXCR on the 5' RACE reads. The table records about 470,000 distinct CDR3 sequences, around 27% of them present only once. The data stem from a study of T-cell memory formation after mild COVID-19. Findings of the study overall: CD4+ contracting clones were mainly CM and EM; CD8+ ones, EMRA. The authors left the SARS-CoV-2 specificity of second-wave clones peaking on day 37 unconfirmed.

Trimming took 11 bases from V and 7 from J, leaving 23 bases between them. Per germline, CDR1 SGHVS and CDR2 FQNEAQ. This CDR3 is built from 14 residues. The V and J genes are TRBV7-8 and TRBJ2-5; D unclear. Source material: PBMCs or a T cell subset sorted from them (not recorded which). This clonotype was sampled from an adult woman who had mild COVID-19 (a few samples of this study predate the infection). Cell type and time point are not known. CDR3 DNA sequence: TGTGCCGGTACGACGCTCGACGGGTGGGGGACCCAGTACTTC. It specifies CAGTTLDGWGTQYF. The whole variable domain, filled in from reference TRBV7-8 and TRBJ2-5, reads GAGVSQSPRYKVAKRGQDVALRCDPISGHVSLFWYQQALGQGPEFLTYFQNEAQLDKSGLPSDRFFAERPEGSVSTLKIQRTQQEDSAVYLCAGTTLDGWGTQYFGPGTRLLVL.